This T cell receptor beta chain is drawn from a study of PD-L1 blockade in urothelial cancer. Study-level information: From 2014, patients received atezolizumab, given as 1,200 mg intravenously every 3 weeks. Blood samples contained a median about 150,000 T cells. At 3 weeks after treatment start (second dose) and again at 6 weeks, blood was analyzed.

Time point denoted: pretreatment peripheral blood. Patients' urothelial carcinoma was locally advanced or metastatic. This CDR3 region has 15 residues. V was pared by 4 bases and J by 0 bases, with 10 bases between. CDR1 and CDR2 from the germline V gene are SGDLS and YYNGEE. Libraries were prepared by immunoSEQ multiplex PCR; TCRdb keeps only in-frame clonotypes and omits some of them. The profile shows fewer than 95,000 clones, roughly 84% of them singletons. This chain joins TRBV9 and TRBJ2-2; D possibly corresponds to TRBD2 (6 bases). This material consisted of PBMCs, taken around atezolizumab (anti-PD-L1) treatment. This TCR came from a man in his fifties or sixties with urothelial cancer. This CDR3 is CASSPGGSNTGELFF. The CDR3 DNA reads TGTGCCAGCAGCCCCGGGGGATCGAACACCGGGGAGCTGTTTTTT. Looking up the rest from reference TRBV9 and TRBJ2-2 gives the full variable domain: DSGVTQTPKHLITATGQRVTLRCSPRSGDLSVYWYQQSLDQGLQFLIQYYNGEERAKGNILERFSAQQFPDLHSELNLSSLELGDSALYFCASSPGGSNTGELFFGEGSRLTVL.